The 11 T cell receptor beta chains given below trace back to one sample, sequenced in a study of T cells in Graves' hyperthyroidism and ophthalmopathy. Authors of the study amplified TCR beta CDR3 regions from RNA transcripts. Primed by the HTBI set, a first-round RT-PCR was run on the TCR CDR3. TCRdb re-analysed the multiplex PCR reads in MiXCR, keeping a single row per CDR3 protein. The sample carries 20,000 to 30,000 distinct CDR3 sequences, roughly 45% recorded once. Source material: blood. The receptors derive from a young woman with Graves' hyperthyroidism.

With regard to this clonotype: A much more abundant neighbour one base away suggests this may be a read error. The chain is built from TRBV6-2 or TRBV6-3 and TRBJ2-3, with D tentatively TRBD2 (6 bases). The germline V gene encodes CDR1 MNHEY and CDR2 SVGEGT. The CDR3 is made up of 16 amino acids. The ends were cut back, 8 bases at V and 1 base at J, with 19 bases in the middle. CDR3 in DNA: TGTGCCAGCGGCTCAGGAGGCGGGATACGCACAGATACGCAGTATTTT. Encoded protein: CASGSGGGIRTDTQYF.

J is TRBJ2-1 and V is TRBV5-1; D unclear. Trimming removed 0 bases from V and 2 bases from J, with 9 bases in between. Germline V gene sequence: CDR1 SGHRS, CDR2 YFSETQ. This CDR3 contains 15 residues. CDR3 sequence reads: CASSLALGPYNEQFF. The CDR3 coding sequence is TGCGCCAGCAGCTTGGCTCTTGGGCCCTACAATGAGCAGTTCTTC.

This clonotype was counted at least ten times. The genes are TRBV5-1 and TRBJ2-2; tentative D call: TRBD1 (6 bases). V gave up 7 bases and J gave up 2 bases, with 9 bases separating them. The CDR3 is 13 amino acids. The germline V gene has CDR1 SGHRS and CDR2 YFSETQ. CDR3 residues: CASSGANTGELFF. As DNA, the CDR3 is TGCGCCAGCTCAGGGGCAAACACCGGGGAGCTGTTTTTT.

In the case of this clonotype: Possible read error: a much larger clone is one base away. This rearrangement joins TRBV28 to TRBJ2-2, with a possible D match to TRBD2 (5 bases). Germline V gene sequence: CDR1 MDHEN, CDR2 SYDVKM. The CDR3 sequence is 12 residues long. The CDR3 sequence: CASIASTEELFF. For the CDR3, the DNA is TGTGCCTCTATAGCGAGCACCGAGGAGCTGTTTTTT.

In this sample, this clonotype turned up many times. The V gene is TRBV7-3, the J gene TRBJ2-3; D uncertain. Germline loops: CDR1 SGHTA, CDR2 FQGTGA. Deletions cut 7 bases from V and 4 bases from J, with 21 bases between. This CDR3 has 16 residues. The CDR3 nucleotides are TGTGCCAGCAACCTGATCAAGACCGGTCCCGCAGATACGCAGTATTTT. Encoded protein: CASNLIKTGPADTQYF.

This clonotype was detected many times. The chain is built from TRBV5-1 and TRBJ1-2; maybe TRBD1 (5 bases). Trimming pared 2 bases from V and 0 bases from J, leaving 11 bases between. CDR1 is SGHRS and CDR2 is YFSETQ in the germline V gene. This CDR3 spans 15 amino acids. For the CDR3, the DNA is TGCGCCAGCAGCTTTTTGGACACCACTAACTATGGCTACACCTTC. Amino acids: CASSFLDTTNYGYTF.

This clonotype was counted ten times or more. The gene calls are TRBV9 and TRBJ2-2, with D perhaps being TRBD1 or TRBD2 (7 bases each). Germline loops: CDR1 SGDLS, CDR2 YYNGEE. V dropped 6 bases and J dropped 0 bases, with 18 bases sitting between them. The CDR3 runs to 17 residues. The DNA of the CDR3 is TGTGCCAGCACCCAGGGGGGGGGGGCGTCGAACACCGGGGAGCTGTTTTTT. Translating gives CASTQGGGASNTGELFF.

This clonotype appeared a few times. The chain is built from TRBV20-1 and TRBJ2-3; 9 bases line up with TRBD2. From germline, CDR1 is DFQATT and CDR2 SNEGSKA (reference sequence). Trimming removed 6 bases from V and 6 bases from J; junction bases left unmatched: 13. The CDR3 contains 15 residues. The CDR3 is CSAVLAGNLKDTQYF. The CDR3 bases are TGCAGTGCCGTACTAGCGGGTAATCTTAAGGATACGCAGTATTTT.

This clonotype occurred many times. The genes are TRBV9 and TRBJ2-7; TRBD2 is a possible D gene (6 bases). V lost 3 bases to trimming and J lost 3 bases, with 19 bases between them. Per germline, CDR1 SGDLS and CDR2 YYNGEE. CDR3 length: 16 amino acids. CDR3 bases: TGTGCCAGCAGCGAAGGGGATCGCGCGGGGATCTACGAGCAGTACTTC. Its protein product is CASSEGDRAGIYEQYF.

In this sample, this clonotype turned up many times. The J gene is TRBJ1-4, the V gene TRBV18; D gene ambiguous. In germline, CDR1 is KGHSH, CDR2 LQKENI. V gave up 0 bases and J gave up 11 bases, with 13 bases separating them. The CDR3 loop spans 14 amino acids. The CDR3 here is CASSPPTTLDKLFF. CDR3 DNA: TGTGCCAGCTCACCACCGACCACACTTGACAAACTGTTTTTT.

The chain couples TRBV29-1 to TRBJ2-7; 8 bases are shared with TRBD1. CDR3 length: 13 residues. Per the germline V gene, CDR1 is SQVTM and CDR2 is ANQGSEA. V shed 5 bases and J 3 bases; nucleotides not matched to a gene: 6. The CDR3 sequence: CSVNRGFGYEQYF. The CDR3 DNA follows: TGCAGCGTTAACAGGGGGTTTGGCTACGAGCAGTACTTC.